This T cell receptor beta chain was sequenced during a study of T cell responses to AZD1222 COVID-19 vaccine. Study-level findings and limits: A reported finding is that nearly half of spike-specific TCRs target unmutated variant regions. Donors were mostly white British, more females; clonal diversity possibly underestimated.

Generated by immunoSEQ multiplex PCR, the TCRdb table keeps only in-frame clones and is missing some. This repertoire shows about 78,000 clones, around 90% found once; its top ten account for 5%. With regard to this clone: Its antigen remains unknown.

This CDR3 region has 17 residues. Germline trimming cut 1 base from V and 4 bases from J; bases unmatched to any gene: 12. Germline assignment: CDR1 MGHRA and CDR2 YSYEKL. The V and J genes are TRBV4-1 and TRBJ1-1; 7 positions agree with TRBD1. The sequences come from peripheral blood, collected on day 0 of MenACWY control vaccination. This receptor was identified in an adult in good health. The CDR3 spells CASSQAQTGTASTEAFF. For the CDR3, the DNA is TGCGCCAGCAGCCAAGCGCAGACCGGGACAGCAAGCACTGAAGCTTTCTTT.